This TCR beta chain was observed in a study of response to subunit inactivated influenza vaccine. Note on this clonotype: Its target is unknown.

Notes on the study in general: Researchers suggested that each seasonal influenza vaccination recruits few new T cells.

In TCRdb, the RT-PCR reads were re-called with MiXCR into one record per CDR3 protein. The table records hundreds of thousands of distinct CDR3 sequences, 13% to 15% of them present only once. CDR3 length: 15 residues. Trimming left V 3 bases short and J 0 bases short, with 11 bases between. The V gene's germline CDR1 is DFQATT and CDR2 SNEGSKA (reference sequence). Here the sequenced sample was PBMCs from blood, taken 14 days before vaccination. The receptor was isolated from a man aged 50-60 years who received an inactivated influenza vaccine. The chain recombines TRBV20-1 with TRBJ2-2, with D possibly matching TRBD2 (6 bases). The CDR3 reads CSASSGDSNTGELFF. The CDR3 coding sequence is TGCAGTGCTAGTTCGGGGGACTCGAACACCGGGGAGCTGTTTTTT.